The 17 T cell receptor beta chains listed next were all sequenced from one sample in a study of vaccination effects on CD4 cells after COVID-19. Data came from immunoSEQ multiplex PCR; TCRdb stores just in-frame clones and leaves some out. The table records some 16,000 clones, 60% to 85% of them present only once. The antigens for these receptors are not known. ViraFEST assay sequencing came after antigen-specific CD4+ T cells were expanded with viral peptide pools. Scientists isolated CD4+ T cells after an approximately 9-day culture period ended. Of the BNT162b2 and mRNA-1273 vaccines, participants received two doses of one or the other. The sequencing here drew on CD4+ T cells from PBMCs cultured with HCoV-NL63 spike peptides, taken after COVID-19 vaccination. Receptors originate from a human donor who received a COVID-19 vaccine.

This clone was detected a few times. The chain carries TRBV10-3 and TRBJ2-1; 7 bases map to TRBD2. This CDR3 has 13 amino acids. J was trimmed by 5 bases and V by 6 bases; bases with no gene match: 4. The germline CDR1 and CDR2 sequences are ENHRY and SYGVKD. CDR3 coding DNA: TGTGCCATCAGGTCTACTAGCGACAATGAGCAGTTCTTC. This codes for CAIRSTSDNEQFF.

The chain links TRBV10-3 to TRBJ1-2; 8 nucleotides align to TRBD1. The germline V gene has CDR1 ENHRY and CDR2 SYGVKD. J lost 7 bases, V lost 4 bases, and 5 bases had no gene match. The CDR3 has 13 amino acids. CDR3 DNA sequence: TGTGCCATCAGTGCAGGGGGCGAAGGTGGCTACACCTTC. Amino acids: CAISAGGEGGYTF.

The gene calls are TRBV10-1 and TRBJ1-1, with D tentatively TRBD1 (6 bases). The V and J ends lost 6 bases and 4 bases respectively, with 24 bases between them. Germline V gene data show CDR1 as WNHNN and CDR2 as SYGVQD (reference sequence). The CDR3 extends over 17 amino acids. The CDR3 is CASSEGGQGRGGTEAFF. The CDR3 DNA reads as TGCGCCAGCAGCGAGGGGGGTCAGGGAAGGGGGGGCACTGAAGCTTTCTTT.

The CDR3 region has the DNA TGTGCCAGCAGCTCACAGGGAAAAAGTCAGCCCCAGCATTTT. Protein sequence: CASSSQGKSQPQHF. The chain couples TRBV7-9 to TRBJ1-5; D is perhaps TRBD1 (6 bases). The CDR3 covers 14 residues. Germline V gene lookup returns CDR1 SEHNR and CDR2 FQNEAQ (reference sequence). V lost 4 bases, J lost 6 bases, and 13 bases lay in between.

This clone was detected once. The chain couples TRBV19 to TRBJ1-1; possible D gene TRBD1, 6 bases. Germline V gene lookup returns CDR1 LNHDA and CDR2 SQIVND (reference sequence). The CDR3 contains 13 residues. Between the trimmed V and J ends, which lost 6 bases and 1 base, there was a span of 9 bases. CDR3 DNA sequence: TGTGCCAGTAGCGACAGGCCGAACACTGAAGCTTTCTTT. Translating it yields CASSDRPNTEAFF.

The V gene is TRBV11-3, the J gene TRBJ2-6; TRBD1 might be the D (6 bases). V was pared by 0 bases and J by 3 bases, with 12 bases between. This CDR3 has 17 residues. Looked up from germline, CDR1 is SGHNT and CDR2 is YENEEA. CDR3 coding DNA: TGTGCCAGCAGCTTAGAGTTTGGGGGCAGTGGGGCCAACGTCCTGACTTTC. Amino acid sequence: CASSLEFGGSGANVLTF. The entire variable domain, with the rest obtained from reference TRBV11-3 and TRBJ2-6, is as follows: EAGVVQSPRYKIIEKKQPVAFWCNPISGHNTLYWYLQNLGQGPELLIRYENEEAVDDSQLPKDRFSAERLKGVDSTLKIQPAELGDSAVYLCASSLEFGGSGANVLTFGAGSRLTVL.

The V gene is TRBV18, the J gene TRBJ2-7, with D maybe TRBD2 (5 bases). Per the germline V gene, CDR1 is KGHSH and CDR2 is LQKENI. V was shortened by 3 bases and J by 7 bases, with 13 bases between the two germline ends. The CDR3 is 13 amino acids. The DNA for the CDR3 is TGTGCCAGCTCACCGACTGAACCGGGAGAGCAGTACTTC. This gives the protein CASSPTEPGEQYF.

V gene TRBV5-4 combines with J gene TRBJ2-3, with 9 bases identical to TRBD1. CDR3 length: 14 residues. J lost 2 bases, V lost 7 bases, and 5 bases had no gene match. The V gene's germline CDR1 is SGHNT and CDR2 YYREEE (reference sequence). In DNA, the CDR3 is TGTGCCAGCGGGGACAGGGAGGCCACAGATACGCAGTATTTT. It encodes CASGDREATDTQYF.

This chain links TRBV7-9 with TRBJ1-1; D remains ambiguous. The CDR3 contains 12 residues. Germline values: CDR1 SEHNR, CDR2 FQNEAQ (reference sequence). The germline V and J ends were trimmed by 5 bases and 2 bases, with 6 bases remaining between them. The CDR3 sequence is CASSHSNTEAFF. Here the CDR3 DNA reads TGTGCCAGCAGCCACAGTAACACTGAAGCTTTCTTT. The full variable domain, in which reference TRBV7-9 and TRBJ1-1 provide the parts outside the CDR3, is DTGVSQNPRHKITKRGQNVTFRCDPISEHNRLYWYRQTLGQGPEFLTYFQNEAQLEKSRLLSDRFSAERPKGSFSTLEIQRTEQGDSAMYLCASSHSNTEAFFGQGTRLTVV.

This clone was recorded only once. This sequence joins TRBV7-9 and TRBJ2-7; 10 nucleotides agree with TRBD2. Germline V gene data show CDR1 as SEHNR and CDR2 as FQNEAQ (reference sequence). The CDR3 length is 16 residues. The V segment lost 5 bases and the J segment 0 bases; nucleotides outside the gene matches: 7. CDR3 nucleotides: TGTGCCAGCAGCCCAAGACTAGCGGGCGGCTCCTACGAGCAGTACTTC. Its translation is CASSPRLAGGSYEQYF.

This chain connects TRBV6-4 to TRBJ1-2; D remains unclear. The length of the CDR3 is 12 residues. Germline V lookup: CDR1 MRHNA, CDR2 SNTAGT. V gave up 2 bases and J gave up 5 bases, with 6 bases separating them. The chain's CDR3 is CASSDAGYGYTF. The CDR3 DNA sequence: TGTGCCAGCAGTGACGCTGGATATGGCTACACCTTC.

In this sample, this clone is large. V gene TRBV4-3 combines with J gene TRBJ2-3; TRBD2 matches 10 bases. CDR1 and CDR2 (germline): LGHNA, YSLEER. V trimming: 0 bases; J trimming: 0 bases; junction bases outside the gene matches: 12. This CDR3 spans 20 amino acids. The CDR3 reads CASSQESSSGGRISTDTQYF. CDR3 in DNA: TGCGCCAGCAGCCAAGAATCCTCTAGCGGGGGTCGCATAAGCACAGATACGCAGTATTTT.

The chain uses TRBV5-5 and TRBJ1-2; perhaps TRBD1 as D (5 bases). Trimming took off 7 bases at V and 9 bases at J, with 22 bases between the two ends. The CDR3 runs 14 residues. CDR1 and CDR2 from the germline V gene are SGHKS and YYEKEE (reference sequence). CDR3 region: CASDSTVQVGSYTF. The CDR3, as DNA: TGTGCCAGCGACTCGACCGTACAGGTCGGGAGCTACACCTTC. Combining the CDR3 with reference TRBV5-5 and TRBJ1-2 gives the whole variable domain DAGVTQSPTHLIKTRGQQVTLRCSPISGHKSVSWYQQVLGQGPQFIFQYYEKEERGRGNFPDRFSARQFPNYSSELNVNALLLGDSALYLCASDSTVQVGSYTFGSGTRLTVV.

CDR3 nucleotide sequence: TGTGCCATCAGTGTTACTCCGGCCGCTGGGAATGAGCAGTTCTTC. It translates to CAISVTPAAGNEQFF. V gene TRBV10-3 combines with J gene TRBJ2-1; D ambiguous. Germline values: CDR1 ENHRY, CDR2 SYGVKD. The CDR3 has 15 amino acids. Trimming shortened V by 4 bases and J by 7 bases, and 17 bases separated the two germline ends.

This rearrangement joins TRBV7-6 to TRBJ1-3; D gene ambiguous. The CDR3 loop spans 15 amino acids. Germline V CDR1 and CDR2: SGHVS, FNYEAQ. Trimming left V 2 bases short and J 7 bases short, with 15 bases between. In DNA form, the CDR3 reads TGTGCCAGCAGCTTACTCGTAACGGGAAGGAACACCATATATTTT. It translates to CASSLLVTGRNTIYF.

This clone was seen more than once but under ten times. The chain carries TRBV19 and TRBJ2-3; the match to TRBD2 covers 10 bases. V lost 6 bases, J lost 4 bases, and 7 bases stayed unmatched. Germline values: CDR1 LNHDA, CDR2 SQIVND (reference sequence). This CDR3 contains 15 residues. CDR3: CASSPRSGGADTQYF. The CDR3 DNA reads TGTGCCAGTAGCCCCCGCAGCGGGGGGGCAGATACGCAGTATTTT. The full variable domain, in which reference TRBV19 and TRBJ2-3 provide the parts outside the CDR3, is DGGITQSPKYLFRKEGQNVTLSCEQNLNHDAMYWYRQDPGQGLRLIYYSQIVNDFQKGDIAEGYSVSREKKESFPLTVTSAQKNPTAFYLCASSPRSGGADTQYFGPGTRLTVL.

This clone was seen a handful of times. V usage is TRBV6-5 and J usage is TRBJ1-5, with TRBD1 identical over 7 bases. V shed 7 bases and J 1 base; nucleotides not matched to a gene: 4. This CDR3 is 14 amino acids long. From germline, CDR1 is MNHEY and CDR2 SVGAGI. The chain's CDR3 is CASTTGVSNQPQHF. The CDR3 nucleotides are TGTGCCAGCACAACAGGGGTGAGCAATCAGCCCCAGCATTTT.